The clone carrying this T cell receptor beta chain has just a few counts. Its specificity is not known. Germline values: CDR1 PRHDT, CDR2 FYEKMQ (reference sequence). V lost 5 bases to trimming and J lost 7 bases, with 18 bases between them. The CDR3 runs to 15 residues. Isolated RNA was reverse transcribed into cDNA used as the sequencing template. Profiling relied on immunoSEQ multiplex PCR, and the TCRdb table lists in-frame clones only, not all of them. Of around 100,000 clones listed, around 53% are singletons. This entry is derived from a study of CD8+ T cells in alopecia areata. Turning to the study itself: Tofacitinib lasted 6 to 18 months, then 6 months off drug. Whole-study results and caveats: Persistence during tofacitinib was seen for many expanded lesional clones in scalp and blood. Tofacitinib significantly decreased scalp clonality and expanded CD8+ clones among top 100.

Treatment in this sample: oral pan-JAK inhibitor, 5-10 mg twice daily. Peripheral blood and lesional scalp punch biopsies were taken from alopecia areata patients. This chain connects TRBV13 to TRBJ2-1, with a possible D match to TRBD2 (6 bases). The clonotype was recovered from a human donor with alopecia areata. The material sequenced was CD8+ T cells sorted from blood, taken at week 24, from a patient treated with tofacitinib. The CDR3 coding sequence is TGTGCCAGCAGCCCGGTGGGCGGGGATTCGAATGAGCAGTTCTTC. Amino acid sequence: CASSPVGGDSNEQFF.